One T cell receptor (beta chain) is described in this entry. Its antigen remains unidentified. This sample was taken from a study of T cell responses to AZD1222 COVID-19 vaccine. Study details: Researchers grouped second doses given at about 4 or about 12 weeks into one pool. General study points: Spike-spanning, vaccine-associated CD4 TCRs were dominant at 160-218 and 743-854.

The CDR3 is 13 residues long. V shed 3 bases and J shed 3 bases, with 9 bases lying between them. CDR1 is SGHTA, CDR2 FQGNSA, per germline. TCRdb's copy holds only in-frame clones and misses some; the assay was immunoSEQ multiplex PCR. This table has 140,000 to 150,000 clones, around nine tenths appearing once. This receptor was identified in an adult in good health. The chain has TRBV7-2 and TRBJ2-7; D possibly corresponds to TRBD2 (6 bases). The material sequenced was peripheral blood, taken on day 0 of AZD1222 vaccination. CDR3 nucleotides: TGTGCCAGCAGCTTCGCGGGAATCTACGAGCAGTACTTC. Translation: CASSFAGIYEQYF.